These 14 T cell receptor beta chains share one sample of origin, sequenced in a study of Ad26.COV2.S vaccination and SARS-CoV-2 variants. TCRdb's table, derived via immunoSEQ multiplex PCR, lists solely in-frame clones and lacks some. Of approximately 420,000 clones in the sample, approximately 91% were seen once. Treatment: roughly 20 received Ad26.COV2.S at low or high dose, single or two shots; five or six received placebo; per-sample allocation not given. Sampling was done on day 63 after the first vaccine or placebo injection. The material sequenced was peripheral blood, taken in a trial of Ad26.COV2.S vaccine versus placebo. The receptor source for this set is a person aged 18-65 years who received the Ad26.COV2.S COVID-19 vaccine or a placebo.

This rearrangement joins TRBV19 to TRBJ2-5; TRBD2 might be the D (7 bases). Per germline, CDR1 LNHDA and CDR2 SQIVND (reference sequence). Trimming removed 6 bases from V and 7 bases from J, with 21 bases in between. This CDR3 spans 15 amino acids. Here the CDR3 reads CASSLLGGGDRTQYF. The CDR3 DNA is TGTGCCAGTAGCCTACTAGGCGGGGGCGATAGGACCCAGTACTTC.

CDR3 loop: CASSVGLAKNIQYF. The CDR3, as DNA: TGTGCCAGCAGCGTGGGGCTAGCCAAAAACATTCAGTACTTC. The chain carries TRBV9 and TRBJ2-4; D is possibly TRBD1 (5 bases). The CDR3 is 14 amino acids. Germline V CDR1 and CDR2: SGDLS, YYNGEE. The V end lost 2 bases, the J end lost 0 bases, and 6 bases lay between the germline ends.

V usage is TRBV6-1 and J usage is TRBJ1-2; D remains ambiguous. Germline CDR1 MNHNS, CDR2 SASEGT. The CDR3 extends over 15 amino acids. V was cut by 0 bases and J by 4 bases, with 12 bases left in between. The CDR3 nucleotides read TGTGCCAGCAGTGAAGCCCGGGCAGGCGTCTATGGCTACACCTTC. It translates to CASSEARAGVYGYTF.

The chain is built from TRBV7-7 and TRBJ2-1; D remains unclear. Trimming shortened V by 1 base and J by 2 bases, and 3 bases separated the two germline ends. The CDR3 has 13 residues. Germline V gene lookup returns CDR1 SSHAT and CDR2 FNYEAQ (reference sequence). The CDR3 protein is CASSLGPYNEQFF. CDR3 bases: TGTGCCAGCAGCTTAGGTCCCTACAATGAGCAGTTCTTC.

V usage is TRBV5-4 and J usage is TRBJ1-1; no clear D. V lost 4 bases and J 1 base, leaving 8 bases between the germline ends. Looked up from germline, CDR1 is SGHNT and CDR2 is YYREEE (reference sequence). The CDR3 length is 13 residues. CDR3 in amino acids: CASSGNRNTEAFF. The CDR3 DNA follows: TGTGCCAGCAGCGGGAACAGGAACACTGAAGCTTTCTTT.

The CDR3 loop is CASSFSTGGNTIYF. In DNA, the CDR3 is TGTGCCAGCAGCTTTTCGACAGGGGGAAACACCATATATTTT. This chain links TRBV11-2 with TRBJ1-3; 7 nucleotides line up with TRBD1. Trimming cost V 3 bases and J 4 bases; bases outside gene matches: 3. The CDR3 is 14 amino acids. CDR1 is SGHAT and CDR2 is FQNNGV in the germline V gene.

The chain uses TRBV6-6 and TRBJ1-5; D remains unclear. CDR1 MNHNY and CDR2 SVGAGI come from the germline V gene (reference sequence). V gave up 6 bases and J gave up 7 bases, with 16 bases separating them. This CDR3 comprises 14 residues. This chain's CDR3 is CASSPIGVYQPQHF. The CDR3 nucleotides read TGTGCCAGCAGCCCCATTGGGGTCTACCAGCCCCAGCATTTT.

The rearrangement joins TRBV6-5 to TRBJ2-5, with D perhaps being TRBD1 or TRBD2 (6 bases each). V was cut by 3 bases and J by 3 bases, with 11 bases left in between. CDR1 and CDR2 from the germline V gene are MNHEY and SVGAGI. CDR3 length: 14 amino acids. The CDR3 sequence: CASSYGGREETQYF. In nucleotides, the CDR3 is TGTGCCAGCAGTTATGGGGGGCGGGAAGAGACCCAGTACTTC.

The rearrangement joins TRBV27 to TRBJ1-1; 7 bases fit TRBD1. The ends lost 8 bases at V and 1 base at J; junction bases unmatched: 7. Per germline, CDR1 MNHEY and CDR2 SMNVEV (reference sequence). The CDR3 extends over 14 amino acids. CDR3 residues: CASGVTGTNTEAFF. The DNA of the CDR3 is TGTGCCAGCGGGGTGACAGGGACGAACACTGAAGCTTTCTTT.

The chain joins TRBV12-3 or TRBV12-4 to TRBJ2-3; D assignment may be TRBD1 or TRBD2 (5 bases each). CDR3 length equals 13 residues. V lost 6 bases, J lost 12 bases, and 19 bases lay in between. The CDR3 DNA reads as TGTGCCAGCAGCCCCTCCGAGGGCAGGGTCCAGTATTTT. Protein product: CASSPSEGRVQYF.

V usage is TRBV10-3 and J usage is TRBJ1-2; no firm D call. The CDR3 contains 15 residues. The V and J ends lost 2 bases and 4 bases respectively, with 14 bases between them. Germline values: CDR1 ENHRY, CDR2 SYGVKD. CDR3 region: CAISERTDLFYGYTF. The CDR3 DNA reads TGTGCCATCAGTGAGAGGACGGACCTCTTCTATGGCTACACCTTC.

CDR3 protein: CASSHPGGMNTEAFF. DNA for the CDR3: TGCGCCAGCAGCCACCCGGGGGGGATGAACACTGAAGCTTTCTTT. This chain joins TRBV4-1 and TRBJ1-1, with TRBD1 as a possible D gene (5 bases). Germline V gene sequence: CDR1 MGHRA, CDR2 YSYEKL. This CDR3 has 15 amino acids. Trimming took off 3 bases at V and 0 bases at J, with 11 bases between the two ends.

The chain's CDR3 is CASNRRDGYNSPLHF. CDR3 coding DNA: TGTGCCAGCAACCGTCGGGACGGGTATAATTCACCCCTCCACTTT. The chain uses TRBV6-5 and TRBJ1-6; possibly TRBD1 for D (5 bases). Germline V gives CDR1 MNHEY, CDR2 SVGAGI. V was shortened by 7 bases and J by 4 bases, with 14 bases between the two germline ends. The CDR3 runs 15 residues.

The chain employs TRBV11-3 and TRBJ2-7; a weak D match, TRBD2 (5 bases). Germline CDR1 reads SGHNT; CDR2 reads YENEEA. The CDR3 is made up of 13 amino acids. The germline V and J ends were trimmed by 4 bases and 6 bases, with 13 bases remaining between them. As DNA, the CDR3 is TGTGCCAGCAGCTCGGACCCAGAGGGCGAGCAGTACTTC. Translated, it gives CASSSDPEGEQYF.